This TCR beta chain was identified in a study of blood T cell repertoires in COVID-19. Study at large: Donors in the United States, Italy and Spain gave samples during acute or convalescent COVID-19. PBMCs, B-cell-depleted T cells, or T cells provided the cDNA or gDNA that made up the material.

Per the study methods: The authors estimated nucleated cell counts from reference gene primer amplification. Here immunoSEQ multiplex PCR was the method, and the copy in TCRdb shows in-frame clones only, minus some. That table is the source of V, J and clone size, and D and trimming were worked out from the DNA. The sample includes some 96,000 clones, more than 75% of them seen just once. V trimming: 4 bases; J trimming: 7 bases; junction bases outside the gene matches: 7. The CDR3 is 15 residues long. Looked up from germline, CDR1 is MGHRA and CDR2 is YSYEKL. This clonotype was sampled from a man aged 30 to 45 in a cohort sampled during active COVID-19. Input material: peripheral blood. This rearrangement joins TRBV4-1 to TRBJ2-1; 10 nucleotides align to TRBD2. CDR3 loop: CASSPLAGGTNEQFF. In DNA form, the CDR3 reads TGCGCCAGCAGCCCATTAGCGGGGGGTACGAATGAGCAGTTCTTC.